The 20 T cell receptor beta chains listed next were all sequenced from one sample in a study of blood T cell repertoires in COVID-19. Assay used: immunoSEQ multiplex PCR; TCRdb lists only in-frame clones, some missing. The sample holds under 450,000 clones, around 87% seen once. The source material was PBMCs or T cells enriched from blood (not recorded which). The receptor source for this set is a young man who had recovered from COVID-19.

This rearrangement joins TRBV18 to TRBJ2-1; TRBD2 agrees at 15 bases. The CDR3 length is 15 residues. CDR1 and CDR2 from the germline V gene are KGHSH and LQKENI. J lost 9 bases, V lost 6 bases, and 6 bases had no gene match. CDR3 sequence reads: CASSGLAGGPGEQFF. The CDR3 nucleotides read TGTGCCAGCTCCGGACTAGCGGGGGGGCCGGGTGAGCAGTTCTTC.

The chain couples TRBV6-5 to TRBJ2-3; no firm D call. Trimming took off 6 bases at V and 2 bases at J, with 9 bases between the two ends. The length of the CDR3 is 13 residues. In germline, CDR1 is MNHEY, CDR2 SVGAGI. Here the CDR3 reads CASRTHDTDTQYF. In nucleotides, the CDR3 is TGTGCCAGCAGAACACATGACACAGATACGCAGTATTTT.

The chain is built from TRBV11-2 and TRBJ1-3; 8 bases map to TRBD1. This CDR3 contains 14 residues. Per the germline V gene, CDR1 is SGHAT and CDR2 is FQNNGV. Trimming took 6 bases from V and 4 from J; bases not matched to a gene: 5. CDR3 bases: TGTGCCAGCAGGACAGGGGAAGCGGGAAACACCATATATTTT. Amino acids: CASRTGEAGNTIYF.

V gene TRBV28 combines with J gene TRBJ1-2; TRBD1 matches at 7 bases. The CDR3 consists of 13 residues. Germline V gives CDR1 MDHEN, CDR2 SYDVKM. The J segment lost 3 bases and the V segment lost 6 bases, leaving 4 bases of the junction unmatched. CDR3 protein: CASSGTADYGYTF. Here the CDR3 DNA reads TGTGCCAGCAGCGGGACAGCGGACTATGGCTACACCTTC.

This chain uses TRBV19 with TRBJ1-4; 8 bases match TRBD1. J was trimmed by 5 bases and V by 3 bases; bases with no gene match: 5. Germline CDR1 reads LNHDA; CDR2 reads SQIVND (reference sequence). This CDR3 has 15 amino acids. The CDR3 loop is CASSIRGQVNEKLFF. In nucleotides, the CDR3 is TGTGCCAGTAGTATCCGGGGACAGGTGAATGAAAAACTGTTTTTT.

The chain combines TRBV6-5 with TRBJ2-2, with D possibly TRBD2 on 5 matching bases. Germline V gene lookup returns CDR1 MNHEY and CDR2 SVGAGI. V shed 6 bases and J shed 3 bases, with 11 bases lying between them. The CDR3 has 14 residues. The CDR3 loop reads CASRTFGDTGELFF. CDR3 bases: TGTGCCAGCAGGACCTTCGGGGACACCGGGGAGCTGTTTTTT.

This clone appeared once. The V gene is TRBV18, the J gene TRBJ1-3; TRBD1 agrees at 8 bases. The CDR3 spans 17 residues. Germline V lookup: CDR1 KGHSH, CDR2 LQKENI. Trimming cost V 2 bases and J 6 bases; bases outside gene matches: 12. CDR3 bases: TGTGCCAGCTCACCATTCGGCCCGGGACAGGCGCAAAACACCATATATTTT. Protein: CASSPFGPGQAQNTIYF.

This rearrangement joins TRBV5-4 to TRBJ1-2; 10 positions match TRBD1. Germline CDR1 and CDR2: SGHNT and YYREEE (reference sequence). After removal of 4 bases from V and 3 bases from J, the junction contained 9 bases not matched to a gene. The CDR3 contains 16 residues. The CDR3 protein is CASSPKTGGTDYGYTF. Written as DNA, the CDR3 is TGTGCCAGCAGCCCTAAGACAGGGGGCACGGACTATGGCTACACCTTC.

CDR3 in DNA: TGCGCCAGCAGCTTGGCAGGGGCCTTCAATCAGCCCCAGCATTTT. It codes for CASSLAGAFNQPQHF. J is TRBJ1-5 and V is TRBV5-1; tentative D call: TRBD1 (6 bases). This CDR3 has 15 residues. Trimming removed 0 bases from V and 3 bases from J, with 10 bases in between. CDR1 and CDR2 from the germline V gene are SGHRS and YFSETQ.

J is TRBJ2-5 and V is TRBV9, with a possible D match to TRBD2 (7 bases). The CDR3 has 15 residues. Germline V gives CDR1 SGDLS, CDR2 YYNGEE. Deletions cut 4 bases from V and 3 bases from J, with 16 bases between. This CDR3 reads CASSPDGRGEETQYF. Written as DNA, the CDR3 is TGTGCCAGCAGCCCAGATGGGAGGGGGGAAGAGACCCAGTACTTC. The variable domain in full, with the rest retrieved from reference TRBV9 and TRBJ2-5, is DSGVTQTPKHLITATGQRVTLRCSPRSGDLSVYWYQQSLDQGLQFLIQYYNGEERAKGNILERFSAQQFPDLHSELNLSSLELGDSALYFCASSPDGRGEETQYFGPGTRLLVL.

CDR3 region: CASTNRLRAFF. The DNA for the CDR3 is TGTGCCAGTACCAATAGACTACGGGCTTTCTTT. The J gene is TRBJ1-1, the V gene TRBV19; D remains ambiguous. CDR1 is LNHDA and CDR2 is SQIVND in the germline V gene (reference sequence). This CDR3 has 11 residues. V was clipped by 7 bases and J by 11 bases, with 14 bases between them.

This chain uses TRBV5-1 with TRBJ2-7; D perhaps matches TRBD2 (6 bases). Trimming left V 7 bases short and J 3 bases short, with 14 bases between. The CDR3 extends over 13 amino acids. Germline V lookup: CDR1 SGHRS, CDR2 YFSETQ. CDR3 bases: TGCGCCAGCCGCTGGGGACTGAGCTACGAGCAGTACTTC. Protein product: CASRWGLSYEQYF.

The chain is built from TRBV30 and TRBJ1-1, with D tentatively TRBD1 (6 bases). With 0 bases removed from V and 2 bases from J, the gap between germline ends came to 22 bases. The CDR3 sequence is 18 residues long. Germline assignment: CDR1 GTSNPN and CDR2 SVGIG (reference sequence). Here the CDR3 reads CAWSVNDQGRILNTEAFF. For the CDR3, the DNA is TGTGCCTGGAGTGTTAATGATCAGGGGCGAATTTTAAACACTGAAGCTTTCTTT.

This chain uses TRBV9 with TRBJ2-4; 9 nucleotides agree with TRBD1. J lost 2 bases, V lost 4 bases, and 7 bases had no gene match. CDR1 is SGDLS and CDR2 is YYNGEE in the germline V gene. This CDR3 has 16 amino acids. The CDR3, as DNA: TGTGCCAGCAGCCCAGAACAGGGGGCAACCAAAAACATTCAGTACTTC. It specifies CASSPEQGATKNIQYF.

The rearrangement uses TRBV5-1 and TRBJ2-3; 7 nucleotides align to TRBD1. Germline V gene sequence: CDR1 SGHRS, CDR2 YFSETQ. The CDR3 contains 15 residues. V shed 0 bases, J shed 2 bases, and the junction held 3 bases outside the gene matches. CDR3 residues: CASSLAGTDTDTQYF. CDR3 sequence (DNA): TGCGCCAGCAGCTTGGCCGGGACAGACACAGATACGCAGTATTTT.

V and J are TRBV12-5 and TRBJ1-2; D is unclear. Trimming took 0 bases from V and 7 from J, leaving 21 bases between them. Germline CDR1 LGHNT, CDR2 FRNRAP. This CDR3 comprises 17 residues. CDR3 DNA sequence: TGTGCTAGTGGTTTGGTACTAACTAGTGGCGGGTCCTTTGGCTACACCTTC. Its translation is CASGLVLTSGGSFGYTF.

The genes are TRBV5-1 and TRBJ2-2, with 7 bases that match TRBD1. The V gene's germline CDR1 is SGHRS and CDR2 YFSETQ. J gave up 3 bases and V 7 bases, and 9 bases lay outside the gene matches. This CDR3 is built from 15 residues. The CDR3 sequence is CASRPTGTDTGELFF. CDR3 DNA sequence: TGCGCCAGCCGACCGACAGGGACGGACACCGGGGAGCTGTTTTTT. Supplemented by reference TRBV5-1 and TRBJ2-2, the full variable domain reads KAGVTQTPRYLIKTRGQQVTLSCSPISGHRSVSWYQQTPGQGLQFLFEYFSETQRNKGNFPGRFSGRQFSNSRSEMNVSTLELGDSALYLCASRPTGTDTGELFFGEGSRLTVL.

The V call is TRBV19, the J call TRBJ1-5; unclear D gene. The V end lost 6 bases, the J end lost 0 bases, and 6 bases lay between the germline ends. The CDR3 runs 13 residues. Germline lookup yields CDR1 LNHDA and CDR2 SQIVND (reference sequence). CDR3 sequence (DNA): TGTGCCAGTAGGGCCAGTAGCAATCAGCCCCAGCATTTT. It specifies CASRASSNQPQHF.

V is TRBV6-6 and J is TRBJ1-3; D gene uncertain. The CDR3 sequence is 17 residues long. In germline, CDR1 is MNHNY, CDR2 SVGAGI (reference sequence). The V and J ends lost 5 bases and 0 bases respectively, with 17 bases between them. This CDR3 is CASSPSLGRVSGNTIYF. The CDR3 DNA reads TGTGCCAGCAGTCCCTCCCTGGGGAGGGTCTCTGGAAACACCATATATTTT.

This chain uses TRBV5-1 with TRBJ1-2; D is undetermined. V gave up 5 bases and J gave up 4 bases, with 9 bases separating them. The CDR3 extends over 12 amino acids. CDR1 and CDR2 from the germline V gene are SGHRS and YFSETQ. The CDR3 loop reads CASRGAGYGYTF. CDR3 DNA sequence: TGCGCCAGCAGGGGAGCGGGCTATGGCTACACCTTC. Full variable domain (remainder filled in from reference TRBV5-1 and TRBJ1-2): KAGVTQTPRYLIKTRGQQVTLSCSPISGHRSVSWYQQTPGQGLQFLFEYFSETQRNKGNFPGRFSGRQFSNSRSEMNVSTLELGDSALYLCASRGAGYGYTFGSGTRLTVV.